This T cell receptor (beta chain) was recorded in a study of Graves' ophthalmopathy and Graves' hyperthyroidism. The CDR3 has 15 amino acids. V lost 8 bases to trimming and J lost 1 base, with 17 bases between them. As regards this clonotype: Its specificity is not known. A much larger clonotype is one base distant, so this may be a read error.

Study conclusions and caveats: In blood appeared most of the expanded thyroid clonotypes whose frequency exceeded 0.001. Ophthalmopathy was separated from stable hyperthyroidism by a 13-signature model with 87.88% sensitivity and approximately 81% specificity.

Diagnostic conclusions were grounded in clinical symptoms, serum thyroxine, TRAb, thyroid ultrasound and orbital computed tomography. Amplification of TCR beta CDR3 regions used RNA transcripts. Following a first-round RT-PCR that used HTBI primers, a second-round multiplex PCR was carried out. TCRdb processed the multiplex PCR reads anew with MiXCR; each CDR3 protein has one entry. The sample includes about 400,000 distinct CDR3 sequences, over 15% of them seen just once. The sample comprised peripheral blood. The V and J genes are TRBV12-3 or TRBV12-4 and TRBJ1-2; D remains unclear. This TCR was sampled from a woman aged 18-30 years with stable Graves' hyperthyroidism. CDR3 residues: CASCSDGRNNYGYTF. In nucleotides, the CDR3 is TGTGCCAGCTGTTCGGACGGACGTAATAACTATGGCTACACCTTC.